Below are 8 T cell receptor beta chains sequenced from a single sample in a study of identical twins. TCRdb recomputed calls from the 5' RACE reads with MiXCR, one row per CDR3 protein. The repertoire consists of 1,800,000 or so distinct CDR3 sequences, with less than 40% occurring once and the leading ten covering about 0.3%. The specimen was cord blood. These receptors all come from a newborn girl in good health.

This clonotype was recorded a few times. This chain links TRBV20-1 with TRBJ1-2; TRBD1 agrees at 10 bases. The germline gives CDR1 DFQATT, CDR2 SNEGSKA (reference sequence). The CDR3 has 22 residues. The trim removed 1 base at V and 3 bases at J, leaving 26 bases unmatched. The CDR3 DNA reads TGCAGTGCTAGAGCCCTCCCAGCGAGATCATCCTCTCCTGGACAGGGGGACTATGGCTACACCTTC. This codes for CSARALPARSSSPGQGDYGYTF.

Details on this clonotype: The junction departs from germline at one end; a sequencing error may be responsible. The CDR3 is CAGSVALDEQYF. Written as DNA, the CDR3 is TGTGCCGGCAGCGTAGCCCTCGACGAGCAGTACTTC. V and J are TRBV9 and TRBJ2-4; D is ambiguous. The J call is uncertain, as TRBJ2-7 better fits the DNA end. The germline V gene has CDR1 SGDLS and CDR2 YYNGEE. The CDR3 is made up of 12 amino acids.

The chain combines TRBV19 with TRBJ1-5, with D uncertain. Germline-derived CDR1 and CDR2 are LNHDA and SQIVND (reference sequence). V lost 1 base, J lost 4 bases, and 8 bases lay in between. The CDR3 totals 14 residues. The CDR3 is CASSIGVGNQPQHF. The CDR3 DNA reads TGTGCCAGTAGTATAGGGGTTGGGAATCAGCCCCAGCATTTT.

Many counts were recorded for this clonotype. The chain combines TRBV10-3 with TRBJ2-7; 7 bases line up with TRBD2. Germline CDR1 is ENHRY and CDR2 is SYGVKD. V gave up 0 bases and J gave up 3 bases; unmatched junction bases: 5. The CDR3 totals 15 residues. CDR3 loop: CAISESEGGNYEQYF. The DNA of the CDR3 is TGTGCCATCAGTGAGTCGGAGGGAGGGAACTACGAGCAGTACTTC.

This clonotype came up a few times. V and J are TRBV20-1 and TRBJ2-4, with 9 bases aligning to TRBD2. Losses at the gene ends were 0 bases for V and 6 bases for J; bases not matched to a gene: 6. Germline V lookup: CDR1 DFQATT, CDR2 SNEGSKA (reference sequence). The CDR3 spans 15 residues. The CDR3 loop reads CSARELAGKINIQYF. CDR3 DNA sequence: TGCAGTGCTAGAGAGCTAGCGGGAAAAATAAACATTCAGTACTTC.

V usage is TRBV5-1 and J usage is TRBJ1-3; the D gene is possibly TRBD1 (6 bases). The ends were cut back, 3 bases at V and 3 bases at J, with 10 bases in the middle. Germline V gives CDR1 SGHRS, CDR2 YFSETQ. The CDR3 has 14 residues. CDR3 region: CASSSGGLGNTIYF. DNA for the CDR3: TGCGCCAGCAGCTCCGGGGGCCTTGGAAACACCATATATTTT.

CDR3 sequence (DNA): TGTGCCAGCAGTTACTCCCGTGTAAGTGAGCAGTACTTC. Translating gives CASSYSRVSEQYF. The chain joins TRBV6-2 or TRBV6-3 to TRBJ2-1; D gene uncertain. The J call is in doubt because the DNA end fits TRBJ2-7 better. CDR1 and CDR2 (germline): MNHEY, SVGEGT. The CDR3 is 13 amino acids.

The rearrangement links TRBV7-2 to TRBJ2-5; D not resolved. This CDR3 has 14 amino acids. V was clipped by 4 bases and J by 5 bases, with 14 bases between them. Per the germline V gene, CDR1 is SGHTA and CDR2 is FQGNSA. The CDR3 DNA reads as TGTGCCAGCAGCTCTCGCCCGGGTAGGGAGACCCAGTACTTC. This gives the protein CASSSRPGRETQYF.